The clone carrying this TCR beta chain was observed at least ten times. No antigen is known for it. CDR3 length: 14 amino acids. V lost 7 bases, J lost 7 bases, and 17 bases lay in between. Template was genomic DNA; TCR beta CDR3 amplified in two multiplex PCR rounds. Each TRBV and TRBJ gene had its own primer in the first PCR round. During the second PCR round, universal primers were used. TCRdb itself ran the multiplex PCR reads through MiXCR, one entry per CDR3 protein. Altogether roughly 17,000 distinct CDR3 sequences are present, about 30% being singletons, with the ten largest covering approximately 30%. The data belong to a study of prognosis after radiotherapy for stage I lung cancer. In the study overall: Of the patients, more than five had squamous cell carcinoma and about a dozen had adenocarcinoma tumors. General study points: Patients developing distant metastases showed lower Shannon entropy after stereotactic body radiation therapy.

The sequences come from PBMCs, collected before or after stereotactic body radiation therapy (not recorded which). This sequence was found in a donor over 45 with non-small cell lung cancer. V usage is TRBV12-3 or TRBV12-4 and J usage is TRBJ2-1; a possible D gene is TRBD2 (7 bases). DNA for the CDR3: TGTGCCAGCAAAAAAGGGGGAGGGCCAAATGAGCAGTTCTTC. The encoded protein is CASKKGGGPNEQFF.